This T cell receptor beta chain was sequenced in a study of blood T cell repertoires in COVID-19. Turning to the study itself: The United States, Italy and Spain were the sources of the acute and convalescent COVID-19 samples. In each case, the material was cDNA or gDNA derived from T cells, B-cell-depleted T cells, or PBMCs.

The junction had 7 bases not matched to a gene; V was cut back by 8 bases and J by 3 bases. Germline-derived CDR1 and CDR2 are LNHDA and SQIVND (reference sequence). The CDR3 is 15 residues long. This clone was seen more than once but under ten times. Original data processing: Reference gene primer amplification gave estimated nucleated cell counts. Assay used: immunoSEQ multiplex PCR; TCRdb lists only in-frame clones, some missing. V, J and clone size were drawn from that table, and D and trimming were deduced from the DNA. The repertoire holds approximately 50,000 clones, with 65% to 85% as singletons.

The chain employs TRBV19 and TRBJ1-1; 12 bases agree with TRBD1. The sequence was obtained from a man between 65 and 79 years old with active or convalescent COVID-19. What was sequenced was peripheral blood. The CDR3 DNA is TGTGCCAGTCTCCGGGGGGACAGGGGGCACACTGAAGCTTTCTTT. This encodes CASLRGDRGHTEAFF.